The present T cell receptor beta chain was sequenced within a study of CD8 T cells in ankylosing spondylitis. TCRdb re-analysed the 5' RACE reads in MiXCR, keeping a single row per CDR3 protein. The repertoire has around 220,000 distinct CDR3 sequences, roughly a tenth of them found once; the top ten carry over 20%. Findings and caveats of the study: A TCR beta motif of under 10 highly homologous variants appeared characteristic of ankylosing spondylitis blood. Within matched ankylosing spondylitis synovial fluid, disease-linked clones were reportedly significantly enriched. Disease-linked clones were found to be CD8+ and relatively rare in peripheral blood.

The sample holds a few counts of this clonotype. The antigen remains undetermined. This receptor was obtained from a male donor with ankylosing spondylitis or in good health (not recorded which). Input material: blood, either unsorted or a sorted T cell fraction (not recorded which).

The chain's CDR3 is CASRGQLNEKLFF. CDR3 sequence (DNA): TGTGCCAGCAGGGGACAGTTAAATGAAAAACTGTTTTTT. V and J are TRBV14 and TRBJ1-4; 7 bases are shared with TRBD1. The V gene's germline CDR1 is SGHDN and CDR2 FVKESK. The trim removed 6 bases at V and 5 bases at J, leaving 3 bases unmatched. The CDR3 has 13 amino acids.